This TCR beta chain comes out of a study of blood T cell repertoires in COVID-19. Data came from immunoSEQ multiplex PCR; TCRdb stores just in-frame clones and leaves some out. The top ten hold 8.5% to 9.5% of the sample, which has some 150,000 clones, around 87% seen once. Per germline, CDR1 SGHRS and CDR2 YFSETQ. The CDR3 spans 14 residues. Trimming cost V 5 bases and J 5 bases; bases outside gene matches: 7. The receptor's source is a woman aged 45-65 years with active or convalescent COVID-19. V usage is TRBV5-1 and J usage is TRBJ2-5; 9 bases are a match to TRBD2. Specimen: peripheral blood. DNA for the CDR3: TGCGCCAGCAGGACGACTAGCGGCAGGGAGACCCAGTACTTC. This encodes CASRTTSGRETQYF.